These 23 T cell receptor beta chains originate from one sample sequenced in a study of T cell changes during pregnancy in multiple sclerosis. Profiling relied on immunoSEQ multiplex PCR, and the TCRdb table lists in-frame clones only, not all of them. Found here are roughly 97,000 clones, 90% of them singletons; the top ten hold under 0.85%. This specimen was peripheral blood, taken in the second trimester of pregnancy. These receptors were taken from a female donor in good health, enrolled as a control in a pregnancy study.

The gene calls are TRBV6-5 and TRBJ2-4; 8 nucleotides align to TRBD2. The germline V gene encodes CDR1 MNHEY and CDR2 SVGAGI. CDR3 size: 15 residues. The V segment lost 7 bases and the J segment 3 bases; nucleotides outside the gene matches: 8. The CDR3 region is CASTRLAFGKNIQYF. In nucleotides, the CDR3 is TGTGCCAGCACCCGACTAGCGTTTGGCAAAAACATTCAGTACTTC.

This chain links TRBV18 with TRBJ2-7; no clear D gene. The V gene's germline CDR1 is KGHSH and CDR2 LQKENI. The CDR3 sequence is 12 residues long. Trimming removed 2 bases at V and 5 bases at J, with 7 bases between. In DNA form, the CDR3 reads TGTGCCAGCTCACCAACGAGGAACGAGCAGTACTTC. It encodes CASSPTRNEQYF.

The chain is built from TRBV11-3 and TRBJ2-7; 7 bases are a match to TRBD1. CDR1 is SGHNT and CDR2 is YENEEA in the germline V gene. This CDR3 is 18 amino acids long. After removal of 0 bases from V and 5 bases from J, the junction contained 16 bases not matched to a gene. The CDR3 is CASSLEYGTEHTRDEQYF. Written as DNA, the CDR3 is TGTGCCAGCAGCTTAGAGTACGGGACAGAACATACCCGGGACGAGCAGTACTTC.

The chain has TRBV27 and TRBJ1-1; D may be TRBD1 (5 bases). Trimming shortened V by 4 bases and J by 3 bases, and 15 bases separated the two germline ends. The V gene's germline CDR1 is MNHEY and CDR2 SMNVEV (reference sequence). The CDR3 extends over 15 amino acids. As DNA, the CDR3 is TGTGCCAGCAGTTCCCCGGGACTAGGACACACTGAAGCTTTCTTT. It is translated as CASSSPGLGHTEAFF.

The chain employs TRBV5-1 and TRBJ2-7, with D possibly being TRBD2 (7 bases). Germline V CDR1 and CDR2: SGHRS, YFSETQ. The CDR3 length is 14 residues. V was cut by 0 bases and J by 3 bases, with 10 bases left in between. The CDR3 DNA is TGCGCCAGCAGCTTGGGAAGGGGGGGCTACGAGCAGTACTTC. This gives the protein CASSLGRGGYEQYF.

The chain links TRBV4-3 to TRBJ2-1; 9 positions agree with TRBD2. This CDR3 region has 18 residues. CDR1 and CDR2 (germline): LGHNA, YSLEER. V was pared by 4 bases and J by 7 bases, with 17 bases of the junction left unmatched. The DNA for the CDR3 is TGCGCCAGCAGCCCTAGTATGTTACGAGCGGGAGGAAATAATGAGCAGTTCTTC. It specifies CASSPSMLRAGGNNEQFF.

J is TRBJ2-7 and V is TRBV28, with 9 bases aligning to TRBD1. The V gene's germline CDR1 is MDHEN and CDR2 SYDVKM. CDR3 length: 14 residues. The trim removed 5 bases at V and 5 bases at J, leaving 7 bases unmatched. The CDR3, as DNA: TGTGCCAGCAGTATCGGACAGGGGTTACACGAGCAGTACTTC. It codes for CASSIGQGLHEQYF.

This chain links TRBV5-6 with TRBJ1-1; weak D call: TRBD1 (6 bases). The CDR3 contains 13 residues. Germline V lookup: CDR1 SGHDT, CDR2 YYEEEE. V was clipped by 3 bases and J by 5 bases, with 11 bases between them. The DNA for the CDR3 is TGTGCCAGCAGCTGGGACATGAGAACTGAAGCTTTCTTT. This sequence encodes CASSWDMRTEAFF.

V is TRBV2 and J is TRBJ1-4, with D unclear. This CDR3 contains 15 residues. The V and J ends lost 7 bases and 4 bases respectively, with 16 bases between them. Looked up from germline, CDR1 is SNHLY and CDR2 is FYNNEI. The CDR3 nucleotides are TGTGCCAGCACCGAACGGCGGGTAAATAATGAAAAACTGTTTTTT. It translates to CASTERRVNNEKLFF. Full variable domain (remainder filled in from reference TRBV2 and TRBJ1-4): EPEVTQTPSHQVTQMGQEVILRCVPISNHLYFYWYRQILGQKVEFLVSFYNNEISEKSEIFDDQFSVERPDGSNFTLKIRSTKLEDSAMYFCASTERRVNNEKLFFGSGTQLSVL.

The chain is built from TRBV7-2 and TRBJ2-5; the D gene is possibly TRBD2 (5 bases). This CDR3 comprises 13 residues. Per the germline V gene, CDR1 is SGHTA and CDR2 is FQGNSA. V dropped 5 bases and J dropped 2 bases, with 9 bases sitting between them. The DNA for the CDR3 is TGTGCCAGCAGCCCGGCGGGTCAAGAGACCCAGTACTTC. Translated: CASSPAGQETQYF.

This chain connects TRBV2 to TRBJ2-5, with TRBD2 as a possible D gene (6 bases). V was shortened by 8 bases and J by 4 bases, with 17 bases between the two germline ends. Germline V gene lookup returns CDR1 SNHLY and CDR2 FYNNEI. The CDR3 extends over 14 amino acids. The CDR3 region has the DNA TGTGCCAGCCAGAAGGGGTCGGGGGTAGAGACCCAGTACTTC. It translates to CASQKGSGVETQYF.

CDR3 amino acids: CASRTAGTGMSPLHF. The CDR3 coding sequence is TGTGCCAGCAGGACGGCCGGGACAGGGATGTCACCCCTCCACTTT. This chain connects TRBV27 to TRBJ1-6; 9 nucleotides align to TRBD1. The CDR3 length is 15 residues. With 6 bases clipped from V and 10 bases from J, the junction kept 10 bases outside the gene matches. The germline gives CDR1 MNHEY, CDR2 SMNVEV (reference sequence).

The V call is TRBV5-1, the J call TRBJ1-2, with 7 bases that match TRBD1. CDR3 size: 12 residues. With 4 bases clipped from V and 6 bases from J, the junction kept 3 bases outside the gene matches. Looked up from germline, CDR1 is SGHRS and CDR2 is YFSETQ. This CDR3 is CASSVDRDGYTF. CDR3 coding DNA: TGCGCCAGCAGCGTCGACAGGGATGGCTACACCTTC.

The V and J genes are TRBV5-1 and TRBJ1-2; 10 nucleotides agree with TRBD1. CDR1 SGHRS and CDR2 YFSETQ come from the germline V gene. V trimming: 3 bases; J trimming: 5 bases; junction bases outside the gene matches: 7. This CDR3 region has 15 residues. Here the CDR3 reads CASSSMPGQGYGYTF. The CDR3 DNA follows: TGCGCCAGCAGCTCCATGCCGGGACAGGGGTATGGCTACACCTTC.

The gene calls are TRBV6-6 and TRBJ2-7; 11 bases line up with TRBD2. CDR3 size: 16 residues. V gave up 0 bases and J gave up 4 bases; unmatched junction bases: 5. Per germline, CDR1 MNHNY and CDR2 SVGAGI (reference sequence). The CDR3 sequence: CASSYSTSGTDYEQYF. The CDR3 bases are TGTGCCAGCAGTTACTCGACTAGCGGGACTGATTACGAGCAGTACTTC.

This sequence joins TRBV12-5 and TRBJ1-5, with 7 bases identical to TRBD1. There are 17 residues in the CDR3. V gave up 6 bases and J gave up 2 bases; unmatched junction bases: 13. Per germline, CDR1 LGHNT and CDR2 FRNRAP. This chain's CDR3 is CASGKGRGRGGNQPQHF. The CDR3 region has the DNA TGTGCTAGTGGGAAAGGAAGGGGGCGAGGTGGCAATCAGCCCCAGCATTTT.

V gene TRBV2 combines with J gene TRBJ1-2; maybe TRBD1 (6 bases). In germline, CDR1 is SNHLY, CDR2 FYNNEI. Trimming removed 7 bases at V and 2 bases at J, with 14 bases between. The CDR3 has 14 residues. CDR3 coding DNA: TGTGCCAGCACCCCGGGCAGGGGCAACTATGGCTACACCTTC. It translates to CASTPGRGNYGYTF.

The rearrangement uses TRBV11-2 and TRBJ1-4; the D gene is possibly TRBD1 (5 bases). The CDR3 sequence is 15 residues long. Germline V CDR1 and CDR2: SGHAT, FQNNGV. Between the trimmed V and J ends, which lost 3 bases and 11 bases, there was a span of 19 bases. The CDR3 reads CASSFSWQGAIKLFF. In DNA, the CDR3 is TGTGCCAGCAGCTTTTCCTGGCAGGGTGCCATTAAACTGTTTTTT.

The chain employs TRBV28 and TRBJ1-2; no definite D call. V gave up 6 bases and J gave up 4 bases, with 24 bases separating them. This CDR3 spans 17 amino acids. CDR1 and CDR2 (germline): MDHEN, SYDVKM. Here the CDR3 DNA reads TGTGCCAGCAGCTCCCTCGGAGGAATTCAAGGTGGCTATGGCTACACCTTC. It specifies CASSSLGGIQGGYGYTF.

The CDR3 DNA reads TGTGCCAGCAGTCGCCAGGGGGTCGATGGCTACACCTTC. It encodes CASSRQGVDGYTF. V gene TRBV6-5 combines with J gene TRBJ1-2; 7 positions agree with TRBD1. J lost 6 bases, V lost 5 bases, and 6 bases had no gene match. The CDR3 runs to 13 residues. Looked up from germline, CDR1 is MNHEY and CDR2 is SVGAGI.

This clone showed up just a few times. The rearrangement joins TRBV9 to TRBJ1-1; D might be TRBD1 (5 bases). Trimming cost V 2 bases and J 1 base, with 6 bases left between them. The CDR3 is 13 amino acids. The germline V gene encodes CDR1 SGDLS and CDR2 YYNGEE. The CDR3 reads CASSVTGNTEAFF. DNA of the CDR3: TGTGCCAGCAGCGTCACAGGGAACACTGAAGCTTTCTTT. Full variable domain (outside the CDR3, taken from reference TRBV9 and TRBJ1-1): DSGVTQTPKHLITATGQRVTLRCSPRSGDLSVYWYQQSLDQGLQFLIQYYNGEERAKGNILERFSAQQFPDLHSELNLSSLELGDSALYFCASSVTGNTEAFFGQGTRLTVV.

This chain connects TRBV5-1 to TRBJ2-3; D is ambiguous. In germline, CDR1 is SGHRS, CDR2 YFSETQ. Between the trimmed V and J ends, which lost 0 bases and 4 bases, there was a span of 9 bases. The length of the CDR3 is 14 residues. CDR3 sequence (DNA): TGCGCCAGCAGCTTGGCCTCCAGCGCAGATACGCAGTATTTT. Residues: CASSLASSADTQYF.

V is TRBV9 and J is TRBJ2-7; TRBD2 aligns across 7 bases. V shed 0 bases, J shed 3 bases, and the junction held 3 bases outside the gene matches. The CDR3 totals 14 residues. The germline V gene encodes CDR1 SGDLS and CDR2 YYNGEE. CDR3 residues: CASSVVASGYEQYF. The DNA of the CDR3 is TGTGCCAGCAGCGTAGTGGCTAGCGGCTACGAGCAGTACTTC.